These 21 T cell receptor beta chains share one sample of origin, sequenced in a study of cytomegalovirus exposure and HLA in healthy donors. With 60 Vbeta and 13 Jbeta primers, the PCR was carried out. Clones were read by immunoSEQ multiplex PCR, and TCRdb kept only the in-frame ones, dropping some. The sample records tens of thousands of clones, nearly 80% being singletons. Sample: PBMCs. The receptors were gathered from a woman aged 40 to 49 in good health and CMV-seropositive.

The chain links TRBV19 to TRBJ2-3, with TRBD2 as a possible D gene (6 bases). Trimming pared 8 bases from V and 3 bases from J, leaving 15 bases between. The germline V gene encodes CDR1 LNHDA and CDR2 SQIVND (reference sequence). The CDR3 loop spans 14 amino acids. The CDR3 nucleotides read TGTGCCAGTGGTGGGAGGAAAGCTACAGATACGCAGTATTTT. As protein: CASGGRKATDTQYF.

The chain employs TRBV7-2 and TRBJ2-1; D is unclear. The CDR3 has 13 residues. CDR1 is SGHTA and CDR2 is FQGNSA in the germline V gene. V lost 5 bases to trimming and J lost 4 bases, with 9 bases between them. CDR3 DNA: TGTGCCAGCAGCCCGACTGAATACAATGAGCAGTTCTTC. Translated: CASSPTEYNEQFF.

The J gene is TRBJ1-5, the V gene TRBV6-4, with D perhaps TRBD1 (5 bases). The CDR3 runs 13 residues. V lost 5 bases to trimming and J lost 3 bases, with 8 bases between them. Germline lookup yields CDR1 MRHNA and CDR2 SNTAGT. The CDR3 is CASSRGDNQPQHF. CDR3 DNA sequence: TGTGCCAGCAGTCGGGGGGACAATCAGCCCCAGCATTTT.

This chain links TRBV5-6 with TRBJ2-1, with TRBD1 identical over 8 bases. The CDR3 is 12 residues long. The V and J ends lost 4 bases and 15 bases, in that order; junction bases with no gene match: 9. In germline, CDR1 is SGHDT, CDR2 YYEEEE. For the CDR3, the DNA is TGTGCCAGCAGCCTAAGGACAGGGCGGAGGTTCTTC. As protein: CASSLRTGRRFF.

The chain combines TRBV7-9 with TRBJ2-3, with 7 bases fitting TRBD2. From germline, CDR1 is SEHNR and CDR2 FQNEAQ (reference sequence). Trimming at V came to 5 bases and at J to 0 bases, leaving 2 bases not matched to a gene. The CDR3 extends over 14 amino acids. CDR3 in amino acids: CASSPRGSTDTQYF. The DNA for the CDR3 is TGTGCCAGCAGCCCGCGGGGGAGCACAGATACGCAGTATTTT.

The chain employs TRBV7-9 and TRBJ1-2; D is undetermined. In germline, CDR1 is SEHNR, CDR2 FQNEAQ (reference sequence). Trimming pared 5 bases from V and 6 bases from J, leaving 10 bases between. CDR3 size: 12 residues. CDR3 protein: CASSAGVNGYTF. CDR3 DNA: TGTGCCAGCAGCGCCGGAGTTAATGGCTACACCTTC.

In the case of this clone: At the DNA level, this CDR3 is encoded by other sequences in the same sample as well. V gene TRBV7-9 combines with J gene TRBJ2-3; no clear D. The germline V gene encodes CDR1 SEHNR and CDR2 FQNEAQ (reference sequence). CDR3 length equals 13 residues. The germline V and J ends were trimmed by 5 bases and 2 bases, with 8 bases remaining between them. The CDR3 reads CASSTTTTDTQYF. For the CDR3, the DNA is TGTGCCAGCAGCACCACAACCACAGATACGCAGTATTTT.

V is TRBV5-6 and J is TRBJ2-7; D gene uncertain. CDR3 length equals 12 residues. V gave up 4 bases and J gave up 5 bases, with 10 bases separating them. Germline lookup yields CDR1 SGHDT and CDR2 YYEEEE. The CDR3 is CASSIGFHEQYF. The CDR3, as DNA: TGTGCCAGCAGCATCGGGTTTCACGAGCAGTACTTC.

The rearrangement links TRBV18 to TRBJ1-1; perhaps TRBD1 as D (5 bases). Trimming took off 0 bases at V and 10 bases at J, with 15 bases between the two ends. Germline CDR1 and CDR2: KGHSH and LQKENI. CDR3 length: 14 residues. CDR3 coding DNA: TGTGCCAGCTCACCACCTTCGTTCGCGGGGGGAGCTTTCTTT. Residues: CASSPPSFAGGAFF.

The chain is built from TRBV19 and TRBJ1-1; the D gene is possibly TRBD1 (5 bases). The CDR3 covers 14 residues. Germline V gene sequence: CDR1 LNHDA, CDR2 SQIVND (reference sequence). V dropped 3 bases and J dropped 3 bases, with 11 bases sitting between them. CDR3 bases: TGTGCCAGTAGTATCCCAGGGCCGGACACTGAAGCTTTCTTT. Translated, it gives CASSIPGPDTEAFF.

The chain couples TRBV7-9 to TRBJ1-1; D perhaps matches TRBD1 (5 bases). Germline V lookup: CDR1 SEHNR, CDR2 FQNEAQ (reference sequence). V dropped 5 bases and J dropped 1 base, with 8 bases sitting between them. CDR3 length: 13 amino acids. The CDR3 region has the DNA TGTGCCAGCAGCCCCGGGGGGAACACTGAAGCTTTCTTT. Translated, it gives CASSPGGNTEAFF.

CDR3 amino acids: CASSPGLRNTEAFF. The CDR3 bases are TGTGCCAGCAGCCCGGGACTGAGGAACACTGAAGCTTTCTTT. The J gene is TRBJ1-1, the V gene TRBV7-9; possible D gene TRBD1, 5 bases. Germline CDR1 is SEHNR and CDR2 is FQNEAQ (reference sequence). CDR3 length equals 14 residues. Trimming removed 5 bases at V and 1 base at J, with 11 bases between.

The chain uses TRBV15 and TRBJ2-1, with a weak D call TRBD2 (5 bases). This CDR3 spans 16 amino acids. Trimming pared 0 bases from V and 1 base from J, leaving 10 bases between. The V gene's germline CDR1 is LNHNV and CDR2 YYDKDF (reference sequence). The DNA for the CDR3 is TGTGCCACCAGCAGAGATCCGGGATCGTCCTACAATGAGCAGTTCTTC. Translated, it gives CATSRDPGSSYNEQFF.

The rearrangement joins TRBV4-1 to TRBJ2-1, with TRBD2 as a possible D gene (5 bases). Germline V CDR1 and CDR2: MGHRA, YSYEKL. Trimming took off 6 bases at V and 8 bases at J, with 11 bases between the two ends. This CDR3 has 12 residues. The CDR3, as DNA: TGCGCCAGCAGTCCTGTGGGAGATGAGCAGTTCTTC. Protein product: CASSPVGDEQFF.

The gene calls are TRBV30 and TRBJ1-5; 7 nucleotides match TRBD1. Germline V lookup: CDR1 GTSNPN, CDR2 SVGIG (reference sequence). With 4 bases clipped from V and 4 bases from J, the junction kept 7 bases outside the gene matches. CDR3 length: 14 residues. CDR3 sequence reads: CAWKAGTANQPQHF. The CDR3 DNA reads TGTGCCTGGAAAGCCGGGACAGCAAATCAGCCCCAGCATTTT.

This chain links TRBV7-8 with TRBJ2-7; D uncertain. This CDR3 contains 12 residues. Trimming took 1 base from V and 4 from J, leaving 5 bases between them. Germline values: CDR1 SGHVS, CDR2 FQNEAQ. The CDR3 DNA sequence: TGTGCCAGCAGCTTAGGAGCGTACGAGCAGTACTTC. This codes for CASSLGAYEQYF.

The chain has TRBV11-3 and TRBJ2-6; D possibly corresponds to TRBD2 (6 bases). Trimming shortened V by 8 bases and J by 0 bases, and 11 bases separated the two germline ends. CDR3 length: 15 amino acids. Germline lookup yields CDR1 SGHNT and CDR2 YENEEA. In DNA, the CDR3 is TGTGCCAGCTCGGGGGAAGTCTCTGGGGCCAACGTCCTGACTTTC. This encodes CASSGEVSGANVLTF.

This clone was seen once. The chain employs TRBV27 and TRBJ2-5; no reliable D call. The DNA end is a closer match to TRBJ2-7, so the J assignment may be wrong. CDR1 is MNHEY, CDR2 SMNVEV, per germline (reference sequence). The CDR3 length is 13 residues. CDR3 protein: CASSPTSFHEQYF. The CDR3 coding sequence is TGTGCCAGCAGTCCGACATCCTTCCACGAGCAGTACTTC.

The chain recombines TRBV30 with TRBJ1-1; D unclear. The V gene lost 0 bases and the J gene lost 3 bases, with 8 bases spanning the gap. The length of the CDR3 is 13 residues. Germline CDR1 reads GTSNPN; CDR2 reads SVGIG (reference sequence). The CDR3 spells CAWSVSGDTEAFF. In DNA, the CDR3 is TGTGCCTGGAGTGTCTCCGGGGACACTGAAGCTTTCTTT.

J is TRBJ2-1 and V is TRBV29-1, with D possibly matching TRBD2 (5 bases). The germline V and J ends were trimmed by 4 bases and 9 bases, with 10 bases remaining between them. Germline V gene sequence: CDR1 SQVTM, CDR2 ANQGSEA. The length of the CDR3 is 11 residues. The CDR3 loop reads CSVGGPGEQFF. In DNA form, the CDR3 reads TGCAGCGTTGGAGGGCCGGGTGAGCAGTTCTTC.

DNA for the CDR3: TGTGCCAGCAGCGTAAGACAGGGCCACGAGCAGTACTTC. This sequence encodes CASSVRQGHEQYF. V and J are TRBV9 and TRBJ2-7; 7 bases agree with TRBD1. The CDR3 totals 13 residues. Germline lookup yields CDR1 SGDLS and CDR2 YYNGEE. The trim removed 1 base at V and 5 bases at J, leaving 3 bases unmatched. Drawing the rest from reference TRBV9 and TRBJ2-7, the complete variable domain is DSGVTQTPKHLITATGQRVTLRCSPRSGDLSVYWYQQSLDQGLQFLIQYYNGEERAKGNILERFSAQQFPDLHSELNLSSLELGDSALYFCASSVRQGHEQYFGPGTRLTVT.